Presented here are 18 T cell receptor beta chains from one specimen sequenced in a study of T-cell reconstitution after alpha-beta-depleted transplantation in children. Unique molecular identifiers were used in preparing the TCRbeta library. TCRdb recomputed calls from the PCR reads with MiXCR, one row per CDR3 protein. Here the sample spans a few hundred thousand distinct CDR3 sequences, approximately 11% being singletons. Sequencing was performed on PBMCs from the stem cell graft donor, taken from the stem cell graft. The source is a human donor who donated a stem cell graft to a child with acute myeloid leukemia.

This clonotype was counted a few times. The rearrangement links TRBV7-6 to TRBJ2-2; the D is unclear. Germline CDR1 is SGHVS and CDR2 is FNYEAQ. Trimming left V 6 bases short and J 4 bases short, with 12 bases between. The CDR3 runs 14 residues. CDR3 DNA sequence: TGTGCCAGCAGGTATACTACGGCCACCGGGGAGCTGTTTTTT. It codes for CASRYTTATGELFF. Full variable domain (outside the CDR3, taken from reference TRBV7-6 and TRBJ2-2): GAGVSQSPRYKVTKRGQDVALRCDPISGHVSLYWYRQALGQGPEFLTYFNYEAQQDKSGLPNDRFSAERPEGSISTLTIQRTEQRDSAMYRCASRYTTATGELFFGEGSRLTVL.

This clonotype was seen more than once but under ten times. CDR3 loop: CSATNQETQYF. The CDR3 bases are TGCAGTGCTACAAATCAAGAGACCCAGTACTTC. The chain carries TRBV20-1 and TRBJ2-5; no firm D call. This CDR3 has 11 amino acids. Germline CDR1 and CDR2: DFQATT and SNEGSKA (reference sequence). Trimming cost V 4 bases and J 2 bases, with 5 bases left between them.

This rearrangement joins TRBV7-9 to TRBJ2-7, with a weak D call TRBD1 (5 bases). Germline V lookup: CDR1 SEHNR, CDR2 FQNEAQ (reference sequence). Trimming left V 1 base short and J 6 bases short, with 22 bases between. The CDR3 has 17 residues. The DNA for the CDR3 is TGTGCCAGCAGCTTAGTCGTGGGAATGGACACCTATCCCGAGCAGTACGTC. It specifies CASSLVVGMDTYPEQYV.

The chain employs TRBV5-1 and TRBJ2-2; the D gene is possibly TRBD1 (6 bases). V dropped 3 bases and J dropped 5 bases, with 8 bases sitting between them. Germline V gives CDR1 SGHRS, CDR2 YFSETQ. CDR3 length: 13 amino acids. CDR3 nucleotide sequence: TGCGCCAGCAGCTCCGACAGGACCGGGGAGCTGTTTTTT. Protein product: CASSSDRTGELFF.

This clonotype has more than one count but fewer than ten. The chain joins TRBV10-3 to TRBJ1-2; weak D call: TRBD1 (6 bases). V was shortened by 5 bases and J by 1 base, with 14 bases between the two germline ends. Germline CDR1 is ENHRY and CDR2 is SYGVKD. This CDR3 is built from 15 residues. The CDR3 nucleotides read TGTGCCATCAGTAAGATTACAGGGTTTAACTATGGCTACACCTTC. Its protein product is CAISKITGFNYGYTF.

The rearrangement uses TRBV12-3 or TRBV12-4 and TRBJ2-7; the match to TRBD2 covers 7 bases. The CDR3 length is 16 residues. Trimming cost V 0 bases and J 2 bases; bases outside gene matches: 7. CDR3: CASSLAGAGRAYEQYF. The CDR3 DNA reads TGTGCCAGCAGTTTAGCGGGAGCGGGACGTGCCTACGAGCAGTACTTC.

The chain links TRBV10-3 to TRBJ1-1; D call uncertain. CDR3 size: 14 residues. Germline V gives CDR1 ENHRY, CDR2 SYGVKD. Trimming cost V 9 bases and J 4 bases, with 18 bases left between them. The CDR3 DNA follows: TGTGCCATGGGAGCGTCTCCCGGTGGCACTGAAGCTTTCTTT. This sequence encodes CAMGASPGGTEAFF.

This chain connects TRBV9 to TRBJ1-2; TRBD1 matches at 9 bases. After removal of 2 bases from V and 5 bases from J, the junction contained 4 bases not matched to a gene. Germline assignment: CDR1 SGDLS and CDR2 YYNGEE. The CDR3 has 14 amino acids. CDR3: CASSVRDRVYGYTF. DNA for the CDR3: TGTGCCAGCAGCGTCCGGGACAGGGTATATGGCTACACCTTC. Drawing the rest from reference TRBV9 and TRBJ1-2, the complete variable domain is DSGVTQTPKHLITATGQRVTLRCSPRSGDLSVYWYQQSLDQGLQFLIQYYNGEERAKGNILERFSAQQFPDLHSELNLSSLELGDSALYFCASSVRDRVYGYTFGSGTRLTVV.

The chain couples TRBV12-3 or TRBV12-4 to TRBJ1-1, with D hard to call. CDR3 length equals 15 residues. The V gene lost 2 bases and the J gene lost 3 bases, with 13 bases spanning the gap. The CDR3 sequence: CASSLSTRWDTEAFF. In DNA form, the CDR3 reads TGTGCCAGCAGTTTATCGACACGTTGGGACACTGAAGCTTTCTTT.

This clonotype was found many times. The V and J genes are TRBV12-3 or TRBV12-4 and TRBJ1-2; D is unclear. The CDR3 totals 13 residues. V lost 4 bases, J lost 1 base, and 7 bases lay in between. CDR3 coding DNA: TGTGCCAGCAGTTACGACGGTAACTATGGCTACACCTTC. Translating gives CASSYDGNYGYTF.

The chain uses TRBV12-3 or TRBV12-4 and TRBJ2-3; 8 bases are a match to TRBD1. Losses at the gene ends were 3 bases for V and 2 bases for J; bases not matched to a gene: 7. This CDR3 is built from 16 residues. CDR3 amino acids: CASSFETGAFTDTQYF. The CDR3, as DNA: TGTGCCAGCAGTTTTGAGACAGGGGCGTTCACAGATACGCAGTATTTT.

As to this clonotype: The junction differs from germline at one of its ends, possibly a read error. The chain is built from TRBV6-2 or TRBV6-3 and TRBJ2-7; D might be TRBD1 or TRBD2, each matching 5 bases. The CDR3 length is 11 residues. CDR1 MNHEY and CDR2 SVGEGT come from the germline V gene. CDR3 coding DNA: TGTGCCAGCGCCGGGGCCAACGACCAGTACTTC. The encoded protein is CASAGANDQYF.

This chain links TRBV29-1 with TRBJ2-5; D tentatively reads TRBD1 or TRBD2 (7 bases each). The CDR3 has 16 residues. Germline assignment: CDR1 SQVTM and CDR2 ANQGSEA. Trimming removed 4 bases from V and 7 bases from J, with 25 bases in between. The CDR3 sequence is CSVGENRGGSLVTQYF. The CDR3 nucleotides read TGCAGCGTTGGGGAAAACAGGGGAGGGAGCCTGGTGACCCAGTACTTC.

This clonotype was seen only a few times. The gene calls are TRBV12-3 or TRBV12-4 and TRBJ2-1; 8 bases map to TRBD2. There are 12 residues in the CDR3. The V and J ends lost 6 bases and 9 bases, in that order; junction bases with no gene match: 4. The CDR3 DNA follows: TGTGCCAGCAGGCGGGGGGCGAGTGAGCAGTTCTTC. Its protein is CASRRGASEQFF.

The V call is TRBV11-2, the J call TRBJ1-1; D is unresolved. The CDR3 sequence is 17 residues long. Germline CDR1 and CDR2: SGHAT and FQNNGV. Trimming removed 0 bases at V and 1 base at J, with 15 bases between. CDR3 residues: CASSLERSFSQNTEAFF. CDR3 nucleotides: TGTGCCAGCAGCTTAGAGCGCTCTTTCTCGCAGAACACTGAAGCTTTCTTT.

This clonotype occurred a few times. The J gene is TRBJ2-5, the V gene TRBV9, with 12 bases fitting TRBD2. With V trimmed by 4 bases and J by 5 bases, 3 bases remained unmatched. CDR3 length equals 14 residues. Germline assignment: CDR1 SGDLS and CDR2 YYNGEE. The CDR3 loop reads CASSTGLAGETQYF. The CDR3 DNA follows: TGTGCCAGCAGCACCGGACTAGCGGGGGAGACCCAGTACTTC.

This clonotype was seen only a few times. The chain recombines TRBV7-2 with TRBJ2-4; 8 bases map to TRBD1. The CDR3 runs to 17 residues. The junction had 13 bases not matched to a gene; V was cut back by 6 bases and J by 3 bases. CDR1 SGHTA and CDR2 FQGNSA come from the germline V gene. In DNA, the CDR3 is TGTGCCAGCAGAGGGGGACCACAGGGGACAGGCAAAAACATTCAGTACTTC. It is translated as CASRGGPQGTGKNIQYF. Full variable domain (rest looked up from reference TRBV7-2 and TRBJ2-4): GAGVSQSPSNKVTEKGKDVELRCDPISGHTALYWYRQSLGQGLEFLIYFQGNSAPDKSGLPSDRFSAERTGGSVSTLTIQRTQQEDSAVYLCASRGGPQGTGKNIQYFGAGTRLSVL.

The chain carries TRBV5-6 and TRBJ2-7, with TRBD2 matching 13 bases. This CDR3 comprises 16 residues. V trimming: 3 bases; J trimming: 4 bases; junction bases outside the gene matches: 7. Germline CDR1 is SGHDT and CDR2 is YYEEEE. The CDR3 is CASSSAGTSGIYEQYF. The CDR3 DNA reads TGTGCCAGCAGCTCGGCCGGGACTAGCGGGATTTACGAGCAGTACTTC.